The 12 T cell receptor beta chains presented below share a single source sample, sequenced in a study of OX40 agonist ivuxolimab in advanced cancers. Receptor amplification or capture employed the immunoSEQ multiplex PCR assay. TCRdb mirrors the immuneACCESS table, restricted to in-frame sequences. Some clones are absent from its copies; in checked studies, under half trace to an unresolved V gene, and the reason for the others is unknown. The table for this sample lists some 100,000 clones; 70% to 90% of them were counted only once. The ten top clones hold roughly 2.1% of the sample. The material sequenced was CD4+ or CD8+ T cells sorted from blood, taken in a trial of the OX40 agonist ivuxolimab. The receptors were gathered from an adult with an advanced solid tumor such as melanoma, head and neck, liver or kidney cancer.

The V call is TRBV10-3, the J call TRBJ1-2, with 7 bases matching TRBD1. CDR1 and CDR2 from the germline V gene are ENHRY and SYGVKD. The CDR3 sequence is 13 residues long. The V and J ends lost 4 bases and 6 bases, in that order; junction bases with no gene match: 5. CDR3 amino acids: CAISGGTADGYTF. In nucleotides, the CDR3 is TGTGCCATCAGTGGAGGGACAGCGGATGGCTACACCTTC.

The chain joins TRBV30 to TRBJ2-7, with D tentatively TRBD1 (5 bases). The ends were cut back, 1 base at V and 7 bases at J, with 14 bases in the middle. Germline CDR1 is GTSNPN and CDR2 is SVGIG (reference sequence). The CDR3 spans 13 residues. CDR3 coding DNA: TGTGCCTGGAGTGCCTCTGCCCAGGGAGAGCAGTACTTC. It is translated as CAWSASAQGEQYF.

This clone was counted a few times. The V gene is TRBV5-4, the J gene TRBJ2-5, with 7 bases aligning to TRBD2. Germline V gene lookup returns CDR1 SGHNT and CDR2 YYREEE (reference sequence). Trimming at V came to 1 base and at J to 4 bases, leaving 10 bases not matched to a gene. The CDR3 extends over 16 amino acids. The CDR3 loop reads CASSLSRGSETETQYF. The DNA for the CDR3 is TGTGCCAGCAGCTTGTCACGCGGGAGTGAGACAGAGACCCAGTACTTC.

CDR3 in DNA: TGCGCCAGCAGCCAGTTCCTGACAGGGGAGTTGGGGCAGTACTTC. This sequence encodes CASSQFLTGELGQYF. V usage is TRBV4-1 and J usage is TRBJ2-7; 8 bases fit TRBD1. CDR1 and CDR2 (germline): MGHRA, YSYEKL. This CDR3 comprises 15 residues. V shed 3 bases, J shed 9 bases, and the junction held 13 bases outside the gene matches.

The CDR3 sequence: CASSLRVGNTEAFF. The CDR3 DNA follows: TGTGCCAGCAGCTTAAGGGTAGGAAACACTGAAGCTTTCTTT. The V call is TRBV7-9, the J call TRBJ1-1; D remains ambiguous. Trimming removed 2 bases at V and 2 bases at J, with 9 bases between. The germline CDR1 and CDR2 sequences are SEHNR and FQNEAQ (reference sequence). CDR3 length equals 14 residues.

V is TRBV10-1 and J is TRBJ2-1; maybe TRBD2 (5 bases). CDR1 and CDR2 from the germline V gene are WNHNN and SYGVQD (reference sequence). Trimming removed 5 bases at V and 9 bases at J, with 17 bases between. This CDR3 region has 14 residues. The CDR3 bases are TGCGCCAGCAGTTCCCACTCTAGCTCCGGTGAGCAGTTCTTC. It specifies CASSSHSSSGEQFF.

There are a few counts of this clone. This sequence joins TRBV6-5 and TRBJ1-4; 8 nucleotides align to TRBD1. The germline V gene has CDR1 MNHEY and CDR2 SVGAGI. The V and J ends lost 4 bases and 8 bases, in that order; junction bases with no gene match: 6. There are 14 residues in the CDR3. CDR3: CASSSGQGREKLFF. The CDR3 bases are TGTGCCAGCAGTTCCGGACAGGGTCGGGAAAAACTGTTTTTT.

This rearrangement joins TRBV30 to TRBJ1-5, with unresolved D. The germline V gene encodes CDR1 GTSNPN and CDR2 SVGIG (reference sequence). The CDR3 is made up of 13 amino acids. Trimming pared 3 bases from V and 3 bases from J, leaving 9 bases between. The CDR3 DNA sequence: TGTGCCTGGAGGAGAGGGCCCAATCAGCCCCAGCATTTT. Translation: CAWRRGPNQPQHF.

The gene calls are TRBV6-4 and TRBJ2-3; TRBD1 agrees at 8 bases. This CDR3 has 13 residues. Losses at the gene ends were 6 bases for V and 5 bases for J; bases not matched to a gene: 4. CDR1 and CDR2 from the germline V gene are MRHNA and SNTAGT. This CDR3 is CASSQQGGDTQYF. The CDR3, as DNA: TGTGCCAGCAGCCAACAGGGGGGAGATACGCAGTATTTT.

The chain has TRBV6-6 and TRBJ1-2; D unclear. V lost 3 bases and J lost 11, with 16 bases in between. Germline assignment: CDR1 MNHNY and CDR2 SVGAGI (reference sequence). The CDR3 has 13 amino acids. The CDR3 DNA sequence: TGTGCCAGCAGTTATGACTCGGTCCCGAGATACACCTTC. This sequence encodes CASSYDSVPRYTF.

The chain joins TRBV19 to TRBJ2-1; 9 bases agree with TRBD2. CDR1 is LNHDA, CDR2 SQIVND, per germline (reference sequence). The CDR3 runs to 15 residues. With 4 bases clipped from V and 6 bases from J, the junction kept 7 bases outside the gene matches. The CDR3 bases are TGTGCCAGTAGTAGTGGTAGCGGGAGAGTCAATGAGCAGTTCTTC. Encoded protein: CASSSGSGRVNEQFF. Variable domain in full (rest from reference TRBV19 and TRBJ2-1): DGGITQSPKYLFRKEGQNVTLSCEQNLNHDAMYWYRQDPGQGLRLIYYSQIVNDFQKGDIAEGYSVSREKKESFPLTVTSAQKNPTAFYLCASSSGSGRVNEQFFGPGTRLTVL.

The chain links TRBV5-1 to TRBJ1-1; the D gene is possibly TRBD1 (5 bases). Germline V gene lookup returns CDR1 SGHRS and CDR2 YFSETQ. There are 14 residues in the CDR3. Trimming removed 3 bases from V and 3 bases from J, with 12 bases in between. The CDR3 is CASSWGGEDTEAFF. The CDR3 DNA reads as TGCGCCAGCAGCTGGGGAGGGGAGGACACTGAAGCTTTCTTT.